This T cell receptor (beta chain) was documented in a study of OX40 agonist ivuxolimab in advanced cancers. Study-level information: The dose-escalation cohort was around 83% male, with a mean age of 60 years, ranging about 23 to 79. Whole-study findings and limits: Among some nonresponders, normalized T-cell clonal expansion was also low. There was clonal expansion of CD4+ and CD8+ blood T cells by week 6 at 0.1 to 3.0 mg/kg.

TCRdb's table, derived via immunoSEQ multiplex PCR, lists solely in-frame clones and lacks some. The sample carries approximately 90,000 clones, around 90% recorded once. This CDR3 comprises 14 residues. If patients had autoimmune disease history or systemic immunosuppression, they were excluded. On this clone: The antigen remains unidentified.

This receptor was taken from an adult with an advanced solid tumor such as melanoma, head and neck, liver or kidney cancer. The sequencing used CD4+ or CD8+ T cells sorted from blood, collected in a trial of the OX40 agonist ivuxolimab. This chain uses TRBV21-1 with TRBJ2-5; the table's D call TRBD2 went unverified against the DNA. TRBV21-1 is noted as a pseudogene. The CDR3 nucleotides read TGTGCCAGCAGCAAAGACCGTAGAAAAGAGACCCAGTACTTC. Protein sequence: CASSKDRRKETQYF.